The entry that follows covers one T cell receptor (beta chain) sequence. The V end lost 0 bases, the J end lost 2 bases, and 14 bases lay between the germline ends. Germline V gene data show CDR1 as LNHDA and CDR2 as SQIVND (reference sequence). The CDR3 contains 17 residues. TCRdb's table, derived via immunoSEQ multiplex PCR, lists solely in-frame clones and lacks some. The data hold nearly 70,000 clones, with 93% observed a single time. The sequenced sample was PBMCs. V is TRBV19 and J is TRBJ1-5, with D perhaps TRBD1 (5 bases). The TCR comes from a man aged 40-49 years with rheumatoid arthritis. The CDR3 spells CASSIDLGGSGNQPQHF. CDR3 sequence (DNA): TGTGCCAGTAGTATAGATCTCGGGGGATCGGGCAATCAGCCCCAGCATTTT.